This TCR beta chain was sequenced during a study of chronic HIV infection and antiretroviral therapy. TCRdb redid the calling of the 5' RACE reads with MiXCR, one entry per CDR3 protein. The sample lists some 46,000 distinct CDR3 sequences, 15% to 20% occurring once. The specimen sequenced was peripheral blood. The source of this sequence is an adult who had HIV and had not received antiretroviral therapy, or was an uninfected healthy control (not recorded which).

This chain's CDR3 is CAWSVLGGESYNEQFF. The DNA of the CDR3 is TGTGCCTGGAGTGTACTTGGAGGGGAAAGCTACAATGAGCAGTTCTTC. The chain recombines TRBV30 with TRBJ2-1, with D tentatively TRBD2 (6 bases). Trimming took off 0 bases at V and 3 bases at J, with 15 bases between the two ends. The V gene's germline CDR1 is GTSNPN and CDR2 SVGIG (reference sequence). The CDR3 spans 16 residues. Combining the CDR3 with reference TRBV30 and TRBJ2-1 gives the whole variable domain SQTIHQWPATLVQPVGSPLSLECTVEGTSNPNLYWYRQAAGRGLQLLFYSVGIGQISSEVPQNLSASRPQDRQFILSSKKLLLSDSGFYLCAWSVLGGESYNEQFFGPGTRLTVL.